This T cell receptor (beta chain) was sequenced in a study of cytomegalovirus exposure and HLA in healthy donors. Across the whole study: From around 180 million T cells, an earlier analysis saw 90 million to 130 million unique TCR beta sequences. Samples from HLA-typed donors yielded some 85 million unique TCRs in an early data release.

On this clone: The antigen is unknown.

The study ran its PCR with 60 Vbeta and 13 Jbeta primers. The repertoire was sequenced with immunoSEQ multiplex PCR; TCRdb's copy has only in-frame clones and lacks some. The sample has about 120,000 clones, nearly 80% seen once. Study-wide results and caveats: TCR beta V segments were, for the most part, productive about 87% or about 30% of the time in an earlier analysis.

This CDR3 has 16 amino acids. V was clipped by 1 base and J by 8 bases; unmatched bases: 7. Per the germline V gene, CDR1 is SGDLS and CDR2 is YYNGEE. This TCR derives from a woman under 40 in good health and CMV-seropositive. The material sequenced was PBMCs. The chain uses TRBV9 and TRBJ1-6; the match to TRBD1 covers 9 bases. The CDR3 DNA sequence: TGTGCCAGCAGCGTATCCTCCGGGACAGGGTATTCACCCCTCCACTTT. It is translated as CASSVSSGTGYSPLHF. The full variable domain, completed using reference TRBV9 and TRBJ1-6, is DSGVTQTPKHLITATGQRVTLRCSPRSGDLSVYWYQQSLDQGLQFLIQYYNGEERAKGNILERFSAQQFPDLHSELNLSSLELGDSALYFCASSVSSGTGYSPLHFGNGTRLTVT.